This T cell receptor beta chain was profiled in a study of OX40 agonist ivuxolimab in advanced cancers. The overall study: A mean age of around 66 years, range about 20 to 79, was recorded, and approximately 85% were male. Three patients, one with hepatocellular carcinoma and two with cutaneous melanoma, achieved partial responses.

Trimming took off 0 bases at V and 2 bases at J, with 5 bases between the two ends. The CDR3 is made up of 13 amino acids. Germline values: CDR1 LNHNV, CDR2 YYDKDF (reference sequence). The assay was immunoSEQ multiplex PCR, and TCRdb's table has in-frame clones only and misses some. Among roughly 82,000 clones listed, around four fifths were seen once. This sequence was found in an adult with an advanced solid tumor such as melanoma, head and neck, liver or kidney cancer. The chain is built from TRBV15 and TRBJ2-7; D remains ambiguous. The input for sequencing was CD4+ or CD8+ T cells sorted from blood, taken in a trial of the OX40 agonist ivuxolimab. CDR3 sequence reads: CATSREATYEQYF. The CDR3 DNA follows: TGTGCCACCAGCAGAGAGGCAACCTACGAGCAGTACTTC.